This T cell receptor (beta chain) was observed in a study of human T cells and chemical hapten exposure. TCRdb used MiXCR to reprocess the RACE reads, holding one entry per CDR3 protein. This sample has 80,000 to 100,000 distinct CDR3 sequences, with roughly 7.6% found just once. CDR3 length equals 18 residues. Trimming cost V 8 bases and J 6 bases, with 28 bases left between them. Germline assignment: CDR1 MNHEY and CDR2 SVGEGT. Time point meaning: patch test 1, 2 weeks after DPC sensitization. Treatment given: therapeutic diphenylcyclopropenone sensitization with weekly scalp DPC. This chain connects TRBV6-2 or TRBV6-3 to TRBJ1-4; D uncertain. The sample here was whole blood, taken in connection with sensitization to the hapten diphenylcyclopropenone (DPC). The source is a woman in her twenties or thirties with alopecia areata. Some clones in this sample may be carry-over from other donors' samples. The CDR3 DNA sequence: TGTGCCAGCCGCTACATGTGGAGCGGGGAACCCGGTGATGAAAAACTGTTTTTT. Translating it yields CASRYMWSGEPGDEKLFF.